This section outlines one T cell receptor (beta chain) sequence together with its context. Its matching antigen is unknown. These data are taken from a study of memory CD4+ T cells and cytomegalovirus serostatus. Study context: Of the healthy Belgian adults, nine or ten were CMV seropositive and 20 to 30 seronegative.

Study-wide points: Suggested: most of the CMV-linked TCR signature lies in CD4+ memory cells.

V lost 8 bases and J lost 6, with 10 bases in between. CDR3 length: 12 residues. Germline V gives CDR1 MNHEY, CDR2 SVGAGI. Per the study methods: After removing out-of-frame reads, 2 million to 2.5 million distinct TCRbeta sequences remained. Sequencing was performed with immunoSEQ multiplex PCR; in TCRdb, only in-frame clones are kept and a portion is missing. D and trimming come from the DNA, and the V and J calls and clone size come from that table. The sample yields about 67,000 clones, about 76% seen once. Single viable CD3+CD4+CD8-CD45RO+ cells were sorted as the memory CD4+ T cells. Serum IgG to CMV pp150, pp28, p38 and p52 defined serostatus.

This chain links TRBV6-5 with TRBJ2-2, with D perhaps TRBD2 (6 bases). This receptor was obtained from an adult in good health and CMV-seropositive. The sample was memory CD4+ T cells from blood. CDR3 sequence: CASGGLPGELFF. DNA of the CDR3: TGTGCCAGCGGAGGGCTGCCCGGGGAGCTGTTTTTT.